This T cell receptor beta chain was observed in a study of shared clonotypes between healthy human individuals. Study-wide background: Each donor had three CD4 naive, three CD4 memory, two CD8 naive and one CD8 memory plate. Notes on the study in general: In general, naive subsets displayed greater estimated richness than memory subsets did.

Profiling relied on immunoSEQ multiplex PCR, and the TCRdb table lists in-frame clones only, not all of them. The data hold under 1,900,000 clones, with 97% to 99% observed a single time. With regard to this clone: Its target is not known.

CD45RA-negative memory and CD45RA+ naive subsets were split from the CD4+ cells. This TCR was recovered from a young man in good health. Sequences were obtained from naive CD4+ T cells sorted from blood. Subset: CD45RA+ positively selected.

The CDR3 coding sequence is TGTGCCAGCAGTTCCCAGGGGGGAGGCGGCTACACCTTC. Translated: CASSSQGGGGYTF. This rearrangement joins TRBV27 to TRBJ1-2; TRBD1 matches 7 bases. CDR1 and CDR2 (germline): MNHEY, SMNVEV (reference sequence). The CDR3 runs 13 residues. V was clipped by 4 bases and J by 8 bases; unmatched bases: 7.